This T cell receptor beta chain is from a study of blood T cell repertoires in COVID-19. Background on the study: Material from acute and convalescent COVID-19 was sourced from the United States, Italy and Spain.

Sequenced by immunoSEQ multiplex PCR; TCRdb stores in-frame clones only, minus some. The repertoire holds 370,000 or so clones, approximately 77% seen once, with roughly 1.2% in the top ten. Germline CDR1 SNHLY, CDR2 FYNNEI. The CDR3 is made up of 13 amino acids. V trimming: 4 bases; J trimming: 5 bases; junction bases outside the gene matches: 4. The count of this clone is one. The specimen sequenced was peripheral blood. The TCR sequence derives from a human donor with acute or convalescent COVID-19. The donor label of this sample is uncertain. The rearrangement links TRBV2 to TRBJ2-5, with 7 bases lining up with TRBD1. CDR3 DNA sequence: TGTGCCAGCAGTGCTACAGGGGTGGAGACCCAGTACTTC. Its protein product is CASSATGVETQYF.